The source of this T cell receptor beta chain is a study of T-cell memory formation after mild COVID-19. A single record per CDR3 protein comes from TCRdb applying MiXCR to the 5' RACE reads. The table shows 250,000 to 300,000 distinct CDR3 sequences, with around 15% occurring only once. This clonotype was seen ten or more times. The CDR3 contains 13 residues. Germline CDR1 reads SEHNR; CDR2 reads FQNEAQ (reference sequence). Trimming took off 4 bases at V and 10 bases at J, with 11 bases between the two ends. The clonotype comes from a man aged 18 to 29 who had mild COVID-19 (a few samples of this study predate the infection). Cell type and time point are not known. Sequenced: PBMCs or a T cell subset sorted from them (not recorded which). This chain uses TRBV7-9 with TRBJ1-6, with D unclear. The CDR3 region is CASSSWTGSPLHF. The CDR3 DNA follows: TGTGCCAGCAGCTCCTGGACCGGGTCACCCCTCCACTTT.